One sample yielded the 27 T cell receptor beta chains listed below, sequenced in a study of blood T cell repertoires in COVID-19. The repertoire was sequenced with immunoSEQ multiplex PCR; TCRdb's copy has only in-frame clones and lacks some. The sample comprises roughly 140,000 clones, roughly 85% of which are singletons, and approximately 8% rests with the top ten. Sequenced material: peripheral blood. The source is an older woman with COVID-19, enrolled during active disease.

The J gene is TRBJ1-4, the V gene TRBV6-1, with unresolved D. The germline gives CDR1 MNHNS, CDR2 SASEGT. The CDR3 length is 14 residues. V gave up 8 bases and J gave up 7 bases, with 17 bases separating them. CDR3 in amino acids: CASGPGSLGEKLFF. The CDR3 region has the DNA TGTGCCAGCGGTCCCGGGTCCCTCGGTGAAAAACTGTTTTTT.

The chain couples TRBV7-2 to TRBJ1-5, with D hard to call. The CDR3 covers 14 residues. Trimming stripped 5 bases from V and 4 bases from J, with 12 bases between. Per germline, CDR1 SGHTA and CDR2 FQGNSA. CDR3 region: CASSRPGENQPQHF. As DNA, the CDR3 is TGTGCCAGCAGCCGCCCGGGTGAGAATCAGCCCCAGCATTTT.

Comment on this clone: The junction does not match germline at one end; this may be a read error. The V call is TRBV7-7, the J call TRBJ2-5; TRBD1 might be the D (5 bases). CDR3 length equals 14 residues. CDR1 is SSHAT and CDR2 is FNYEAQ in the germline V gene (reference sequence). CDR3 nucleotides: TGTGCTAGCAGCTTTGGACAAGAACAAGAGACCCAGTACTTC. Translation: CASSFGQEQETQYF.

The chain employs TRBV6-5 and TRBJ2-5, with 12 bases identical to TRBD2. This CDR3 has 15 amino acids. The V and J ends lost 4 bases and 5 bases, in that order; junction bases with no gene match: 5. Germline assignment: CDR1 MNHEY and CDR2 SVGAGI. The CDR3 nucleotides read TGTGCCAGCAGTTGGACTAGCGGGGATGGGGAGACCCAGTACTTC. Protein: CASSWTSGDGETQYF.

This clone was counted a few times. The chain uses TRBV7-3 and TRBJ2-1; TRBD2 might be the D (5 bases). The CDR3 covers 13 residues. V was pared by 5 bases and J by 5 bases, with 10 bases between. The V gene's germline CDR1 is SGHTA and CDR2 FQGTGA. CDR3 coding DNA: TGTGCCAGCAGCCCACAGAGGGACAATGAGCAGTTCTTC. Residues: CASSPQRDNEQFF. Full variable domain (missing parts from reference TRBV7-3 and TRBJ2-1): GAGVSQTPSNKVTEKGKYVELRCDPISGHTALYWYRQSLGQGPEFLIYFQGTGAADDSGLPNDRFFAVRPEGSVSTLKIQRTERGDSAVYLCASSPQRDNEQFFGPGTRLTVL.

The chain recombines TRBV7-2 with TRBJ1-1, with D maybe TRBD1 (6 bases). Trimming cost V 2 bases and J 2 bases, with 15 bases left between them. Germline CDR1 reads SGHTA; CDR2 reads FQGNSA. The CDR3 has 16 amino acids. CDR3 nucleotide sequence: TGTGCCAGCAGCTTACCGATCGGGGGGCCTAACACTGAAGCTTTCTTT. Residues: CASSLPIGGPNTEAFF.

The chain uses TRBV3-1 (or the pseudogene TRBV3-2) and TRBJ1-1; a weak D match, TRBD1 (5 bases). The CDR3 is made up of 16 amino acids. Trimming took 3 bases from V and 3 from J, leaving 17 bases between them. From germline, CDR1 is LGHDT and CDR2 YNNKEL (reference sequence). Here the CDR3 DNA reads TGTGCCAGCAGCCACGGACACAATTTAAGATACACTGAAGCTTTCTTT. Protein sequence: CASSHGHNLRYTEAFF.

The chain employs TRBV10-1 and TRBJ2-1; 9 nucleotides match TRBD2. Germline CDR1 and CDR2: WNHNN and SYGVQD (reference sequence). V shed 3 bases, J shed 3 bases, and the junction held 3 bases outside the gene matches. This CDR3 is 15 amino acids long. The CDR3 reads CASSEAAGGYNEQFF. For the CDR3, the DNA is TGCGCCAGCAGTGAAGCAGCGGGGGGCTACAATGAGCAGTTCTTC.

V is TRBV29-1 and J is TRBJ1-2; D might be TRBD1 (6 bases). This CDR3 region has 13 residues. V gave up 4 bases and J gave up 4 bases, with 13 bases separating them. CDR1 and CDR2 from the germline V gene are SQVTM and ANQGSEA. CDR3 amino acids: CSVADSPLYGYTF. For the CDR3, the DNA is TGCAGCGTTGCGGACAGTCCTCTCTATGGCTACACCTTC.

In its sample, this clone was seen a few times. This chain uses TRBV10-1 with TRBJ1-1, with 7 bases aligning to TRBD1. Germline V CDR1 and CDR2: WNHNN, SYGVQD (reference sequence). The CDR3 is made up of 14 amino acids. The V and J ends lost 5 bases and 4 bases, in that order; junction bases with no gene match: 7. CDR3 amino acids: CASSRTGAGTEAFF. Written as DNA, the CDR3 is TGCGCCAGCAGTAGGACAGGAGCGGGCACTGAAGCTTTCTTT.

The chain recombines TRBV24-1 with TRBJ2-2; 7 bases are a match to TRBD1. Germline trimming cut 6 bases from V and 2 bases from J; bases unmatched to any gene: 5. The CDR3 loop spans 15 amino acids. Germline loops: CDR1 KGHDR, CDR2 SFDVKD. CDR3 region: CATSSTGINTGELFF. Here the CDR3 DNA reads TGTGCCACCAGTTCGACAGGGATAAACACCGGGGAGCTGTTTTTT.

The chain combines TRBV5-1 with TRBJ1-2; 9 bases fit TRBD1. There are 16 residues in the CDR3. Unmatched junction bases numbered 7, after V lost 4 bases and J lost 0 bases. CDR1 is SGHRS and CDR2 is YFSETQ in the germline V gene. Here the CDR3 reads CASSLGTGKANYGYTF. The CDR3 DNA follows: TGCGCCAGCAGCCTCGGGACAGGGAAAGCTAACTATGGCTACACCTTC.

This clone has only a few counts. CDR3 coding DNA: TGTGCCAGCAGCCCCGGGGTCCAAGAGACCCAGTACTTC. It yields the protein CASSPGVQETQYF. V is TRBV7-3 and J is TRBJ2-5; D possibly corresponds to TRBD2 (5 bases). V was shortened by 5 bases and J by 1 base, with 8 bases between the two germline ends. The CDR3 sequence is 13 residues long. Looked up from germline, CDR1 is SGHTA and CDR2 is FQGTGA.

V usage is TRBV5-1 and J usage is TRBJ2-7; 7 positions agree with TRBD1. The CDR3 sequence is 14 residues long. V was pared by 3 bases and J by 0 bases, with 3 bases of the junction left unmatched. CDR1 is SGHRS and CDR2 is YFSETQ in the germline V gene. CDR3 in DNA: TGCGCCAGCAGCTCACAGGGGAGCTCCTACGAGCAGTACTTC. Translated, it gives CASSSQGSSYEQYF. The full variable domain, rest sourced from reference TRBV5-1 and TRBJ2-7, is KAGVTQTPRYLIKTRGQQVTLSCSPISGHRSVSWYQQTPGQGLQFLFEYFSETQRNKGNFPGRFSGRQFSNSRSEMNVSTLELGDSALYLCASSSQGSSYEQYFGPGTRLTVT.

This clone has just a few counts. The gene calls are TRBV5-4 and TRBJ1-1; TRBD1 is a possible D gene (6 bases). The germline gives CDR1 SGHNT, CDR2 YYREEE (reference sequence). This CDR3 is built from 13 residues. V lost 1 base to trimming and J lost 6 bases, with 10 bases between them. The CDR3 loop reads CASSLPGGAEAFF. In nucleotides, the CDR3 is TGTGCCAGCAGCTTGCCGGGGGGCGCTGAAGCTTTCTTT.

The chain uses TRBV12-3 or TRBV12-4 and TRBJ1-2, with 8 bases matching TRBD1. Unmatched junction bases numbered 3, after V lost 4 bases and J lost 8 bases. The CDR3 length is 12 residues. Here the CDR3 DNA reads TGTGCCAGCAGTTCAAACAGGGGGGGCTACACCTTC. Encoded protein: CASSSNRGGYTF.

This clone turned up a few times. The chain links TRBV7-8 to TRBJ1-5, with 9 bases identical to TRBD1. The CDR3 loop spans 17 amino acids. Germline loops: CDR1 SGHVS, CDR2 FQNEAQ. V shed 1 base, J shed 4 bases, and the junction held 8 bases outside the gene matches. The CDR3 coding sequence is TGTGCCAGCAGCTTAGGGGGCGGGACAGGGAGAAATCAGCCCCAGCATTTT. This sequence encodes CASSLGGGTGRNQPQHF. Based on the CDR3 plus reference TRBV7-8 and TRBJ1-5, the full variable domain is GAGVSQSPRYKVAKRGQDVALRCDPISGHVSLFWYQQALGQGPEFLTYFQNEAQLDKSGLPSDRFFAERPEGSVSTLKIQRTQQEDSAVYLCASSLGGGTGRNQPQHFGDGTRLSIL.

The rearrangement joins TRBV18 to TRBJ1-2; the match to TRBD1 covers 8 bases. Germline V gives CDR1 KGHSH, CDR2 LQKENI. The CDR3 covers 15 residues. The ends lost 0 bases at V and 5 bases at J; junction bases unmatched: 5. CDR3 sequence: CASSPPVTGAYGYTF. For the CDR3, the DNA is TGTGCCAGCTCACCACCAGTGACAGGGGCTTATGGCTACACCTTC.

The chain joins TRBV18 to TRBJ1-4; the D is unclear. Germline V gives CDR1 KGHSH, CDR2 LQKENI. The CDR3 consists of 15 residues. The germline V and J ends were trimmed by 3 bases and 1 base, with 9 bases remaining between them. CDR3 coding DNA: TGTGCCAGCTCACCCCCCGGGGAAACTAATGAAAAACTGTTTTTT. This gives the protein CASSPPGETNEKLFF.

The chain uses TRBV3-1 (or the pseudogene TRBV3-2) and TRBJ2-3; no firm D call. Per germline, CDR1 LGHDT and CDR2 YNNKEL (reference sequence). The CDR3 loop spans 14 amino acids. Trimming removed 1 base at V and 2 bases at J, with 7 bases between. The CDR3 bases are TGTGCCAGCAGCCAAGGACTTCTCACAGATACGCAGTATTTT. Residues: CASSQGLLTDTQYF.

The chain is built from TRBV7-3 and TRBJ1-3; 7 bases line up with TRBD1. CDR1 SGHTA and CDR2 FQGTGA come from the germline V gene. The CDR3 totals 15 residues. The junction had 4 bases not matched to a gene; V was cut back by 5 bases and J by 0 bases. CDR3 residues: CASSLGQFSGNTIYF. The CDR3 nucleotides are TGTGCCAGCAGCCTGGGACAGTTCTCTGGAAACACCATATATTTT.

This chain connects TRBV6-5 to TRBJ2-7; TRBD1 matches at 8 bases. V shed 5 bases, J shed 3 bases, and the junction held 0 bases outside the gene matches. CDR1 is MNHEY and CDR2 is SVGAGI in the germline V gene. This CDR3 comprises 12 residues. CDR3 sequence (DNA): TGTGCCAGCAGTACAGGGGGCTACGAGCAGTACTTC. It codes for CASSTGGYEQYF.

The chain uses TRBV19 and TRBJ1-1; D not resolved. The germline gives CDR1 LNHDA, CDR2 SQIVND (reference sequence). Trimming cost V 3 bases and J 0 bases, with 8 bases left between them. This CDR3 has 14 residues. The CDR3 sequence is CASSIGKMNTEAFF. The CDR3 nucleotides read TGTGCCAGTAGTATCGGGAAAATGAACACTGAAGCTTTCTTT.

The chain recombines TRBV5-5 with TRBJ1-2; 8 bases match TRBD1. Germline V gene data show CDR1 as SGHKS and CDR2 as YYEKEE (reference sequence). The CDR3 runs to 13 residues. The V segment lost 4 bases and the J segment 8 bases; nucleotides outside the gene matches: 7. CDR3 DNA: TGTGCCAGCAGCCCCCAGGGGGCGGAGGGCTACACCTTC. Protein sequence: CASSPQGAEGYTF.

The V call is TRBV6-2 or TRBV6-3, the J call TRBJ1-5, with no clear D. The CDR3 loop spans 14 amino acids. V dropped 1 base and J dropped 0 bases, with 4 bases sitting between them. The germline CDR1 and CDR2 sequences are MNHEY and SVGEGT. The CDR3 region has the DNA TGTGCCAGCAGTTACTACAATAGCAATCAGCCCCAGCATTTT. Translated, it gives CASSYYNSNQPQHF.

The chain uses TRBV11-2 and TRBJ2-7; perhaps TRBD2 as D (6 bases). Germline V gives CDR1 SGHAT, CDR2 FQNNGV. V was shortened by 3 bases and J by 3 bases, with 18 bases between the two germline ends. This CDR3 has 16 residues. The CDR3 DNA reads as TGTGCCAGCAGCTTGGGCGTGGTAGCGGCGTTCTACGAGCAGTACTTC. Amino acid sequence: CASSLGVVAAFYEQYF.

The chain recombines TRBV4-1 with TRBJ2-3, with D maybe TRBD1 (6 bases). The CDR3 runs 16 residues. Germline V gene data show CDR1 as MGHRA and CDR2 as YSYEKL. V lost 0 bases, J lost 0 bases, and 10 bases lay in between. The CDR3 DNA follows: TGCGCCAGCAGCCAAGAACAGGGATATAGCACAGATACGCAGTATTTT. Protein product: CASSQEQGYSTDTQYF.